A selection of T cell receptor beta chains follows, all from one sample in a study of CD8 T cells in Susac syndrome. TCRdb processed the immunoSEQ multiplex PCR reads anew with MiXCR; each CDR3 protein has one entry. The profile covers about 120,000 distinct CDR3 sequences, with less than 95% appearing a single time and around 0.13% taken by the ten largest. Sequenced sample: CD4+ T cells from PBMCs. The receptors stem from a human donor with multiple sclerosis. The CDR3 runs from the conserved cysteine through the conserved F or W. Fields, in order: J gene, V gene, clone size, D gene, CDR3 DNA, CDR3 protein. A D gene is named only where the DNA matches it firmly. Rows may omit the clone size; those that give it use once, few, many or a size class.

j_call: TRBJ2-1; v_call: TRBV27; clone_size: NA; d_call: NA; cdr3_nt: TGTGCCAGCAGTTTATCAAAGTCAGGGGCCCCCAATGAGCAGTTCTTC; cdr3_aa: CASSLSKSGAPNEQFF
j_call: TRBJ2-2; v_call: TRBV29-1; clone_size: once; d_call: TRBD2; cdr3_nt: TGCAGCGCTAGGGGACTAGCGGGACCCGGGGAGCTGTTTTTT; cdr3_aa: CSARGLAGPGELFF
j_call: TRBJ1-2; v_call: TRBV2; clone_size: once; d_call: NA; cdr3_nt: TGTGCCAGCAGGGCCGGGCCGATCTATGGCTACACCTTC; cdr3_aa: CASRAGPIYGYTF
j_call: TRBJ1-3; v_call: TRBV18; clone_size: NA; d_call: NA; cdr3_nt: TGTGCCAGCTCACCAAACGCTCAGCCGGGAAACACCATATATTTT; cdr3_aa: CASSPNAQPGNTIYF
j_call: TRBJ2-3; v_call: TRBV3-1; clone_size: NA; d_call: NA; cdr3_nt: TGTGCCAGCAGCCAAGCTGTAGGGAAGAGCGGCACAGATACGCAGTATTTT; cdr3_aa: CASSQAVGKSGTDTQYF
j_call: TRBJ1-5; v_call: TRBV3-1; clone_size: NA; d_call: NA; cdr3_nt: TGTGCCAGCAGCTCTAAGTTGGCCCCCAAGCCCCAGCATTTT; cdr3_aa: CASSSKLAPKPQHF
j_call: TRBJ2-7; v_call: TRBV27; clone_size: NA; d_call: NA; cdr3_nt: TGTGCCAGCAGTTTGGGGGCCGGTTATAGCTCCTACGAGCAGTACTTC; cdr3_aa: CASSLGAGYSSYEQYF
j_call: TRBJ1-1; v_call: TRBV6-6; clone_size: NA; d_call: NA; cdr3_nt: TGTGCCAGCGAATCACAAGGGTTATCTGAAGCTTTCTTT; cdr3_aa: CASESQGLSEAFF
j_call: TRBJ1-4; v_call: TRBV20-1; clone_size: NA; d_call: TRBD1; cdr3_nt: TGCAGTGCTAGAGTCCTGGGACAGGGGGCCGCTAATGAAAAACTGTTTTTT; cdr3_aa: CSARVLGQGAANEKLFF
j_call: TRBJ2-3; v_call: TRBV7-9; clone_size: once; d_call: NA; cdr3_nt: TGTGCCAGCAGCTTAAGGTCGGCCCTTACAGATACGCAGTATTTT; cdr3_aa: CASSLRSALTDTQYF
j_call: TRBJ2-7; v_call: TRBV6-5; clone_size: NA; d_call: NA; cdr3_nt: TGTGCCAGCAGTTACTTTCCAGGTCACGAGCAGTACTTC; cdr3_aa: CASSYFPGHEQYF
j_call: TRBJ2-2; v_call: TRBV24-1; clone_size: NA; d_call: TRBD1; cdr3_nt: TGTGCCACCAGTGGAGACAGGGGAATTGGGGAGCTGTTTTTT; cdr3_aa: CATSGDRGIGELFF
j_call: TRBJ1-2; v_call: TRBV6-5; clone_size: NA; d_call: NA; cdr3_nt: TGTGCCAGCAGTTACTCGGGGAACTATGGCTACACCTTC; cdr3_aa: CASSYSGNYGYTF
j_call: TRBJ2-2; v_call: TRBV4-3; clone_size: NA; d_call: TRBD1; cdr3_nt: TGCGCCAGCAGCCAGGGTGGACAGGTCAACACCGGGGAGCTGTTTTTT; cdr3_aa: CASSQGGQVNTGELFF
j_call: TRBJ1-2; v_call: TRBV12-3/TRBV12-4; clone_size: NA; d_call: NA; cdr3_nt: TGTGCCAGCAGTTCCACAGGGAGGAATGGCTACACCTTC; cdr3_aa: CASSSTGRNGYTF
j_call: TRBJ1-2; v_call: TRBV27; clone_size: NA; d_call: TRBD1; cdr3_nt: TGTGCCACCCGGGGACAGGGAGGGAACTATGGCTACACCTTC; cdr3_aa: CATRGQGGNYGYTF
j_call: TRBJ2-1; v_call: TRBV19; clone_size: NA; d_call: TRBD2; cdr3_nt: TGTGCCAGTAGTTGGGGCAGCGGGAGGATAAATGAGCAGTTCTTC; cdr3_aa: CASSWGSGRINEQFF
j_call: TRBJ2-5; v_call: TRBV5-1; clone_size: NA; d_call: NA; cdr3_nt: TGCGCCAGCAGCCCAGCGGACAGTGTGCAAGAGACCCAGTACTTC; cdr3_aa: CASSPADSVQETQYF
j_call: TRBJ2-4; v_call: TRBV29-1; clone_size: NA; d_call: NA; cdr3_nt: TGCAGCGTTGGAGGACTGGGAATGAACATTCAGTACTTC; cdr3_aa: CSVGGLGMNIQYF
j_call: TRBJ2-7; v_call: TRBV6-1; clone_size: NA; d_call: NA; cdr3_nt: TGTGCCAGCAGTGAATTGGACGCCTTCGGAGAGCAGTACTTC; cdr3_aa: CASSELDAFGEQYF
j_call: TRBJ2-1; v_call: TRBV2; clone_size: NA; d_call: NA; cdr3_nt: TGTGCCAGCAGTGAAGATGAGCAGTTCTTC; cdr3_aa: CASSEDEQFF
j_call: TRBJ1-2; v_call: TRBV29-1; clone_size: NA; d_call: NA; cdr3_nt: TGCAGCGTTGTATCTCCAGGGAGGTATGGCTACACCTTC; cdr3_aa: CSVVSPGRYGYTF
j_call: TRBJ1-2; v_call: TRBV20-1; clone_size: NA; d_call: NA; cdr3_nt: TGCAGTGCTAGGGCCGGACAGCCTAACTATGGCTACACCTTC; cdr3_aa: CSARAGQPNYGYTF
j_call: TRBJ1-2; v_call: TRBV30; clone_size: NA; d_call: TRBD1; cdr3_nt: TGTGCCTGCCGGACAGGATATGGCTACACCTTC; cdr3_aa: CACRTGYGYTF
j_call: TRBJ2-3; v_call: TRBV27; clone_size: NA; d_call: TRBD2; cdr3_nt: TGTGCCAGCAGTCACACCCCCAGCGGGAGTAGCACAGATACGCAGTATTTT; cdr3_aa: CASSHTPSGSSTDTQYF
j_call: TRBJ1-3; v_call: TRBV29-1; clone_size: NA; d_call: NA; cdr3_nt: TGCAGCGTTGAAAACGGAACCCAGGAATTCGGAAACACCATATATTTT; cdr3_aa: CSVENGTQEFGNTIYF
j_call: TRBJ1-5; v_call: TRBV15; clone_size: NA; d_call: NA; cdr3_nt: TGTGCCACCAGCAGAGACTTCAAAGGCAGCAATCAGCCCCAGCATTTT; cdr3_aa: CATSRDFKGSNQPQHF
j_call: TRBJ2-2; v_call: TRBV7-2; clone_size: NA; d_call: NA; cdr3_nt: TGTGCCAGCAGTCTAGGGGAGGCCACCGGGGAGCTGTTTTTT; cdr3_aa: CASSLGEATGELFF
j_call: TRBJ1-5; v_call: TRBV3-1; clone_size: once; d_call: NA; cdr3_nt: TGTGCCAGCAGCCCCCAGAGGGATCAGCCCCAGCATTTT; cdr3_aa: CASSPQRDQPQHF
j_call: TRBJ2-1; v_call: TRBV18; clone_size: NA; d_call: NA; cdr3_nt: TGTGCCAGCTCACCACCGGCGGCGTTCTACAATGAGCAGTTCTTC; cdr3_aa: CASSPPAAFYNEQFF
j_call: TRBJ1-3; v_call: TRBV5-4; clone_size: NA; d_call: NA; cdr3_nt: TGTGCCAGCAGCATAGATGGAAACACCATATATTTT; cdr3_aa: CASSIDGNTIYF
j_call: TRBJ1-3; v_call: TRBV29-1; clone_size: NA; d_call: TRBD1; cdr3_nt: TGCAGCGTTGAACGGGGACAGGGGCCTGGAAACACCATATATTTT; cdr3_aa: CSVERGQGPGNTIYF
j_call: TRBJ2-7; v_call: TRBV12-5; clone_size: NA; d_call: NA; cdr3_nt: TGTGCTAGTGGTTTAGGTAGGGGGTTCACCTACGAGCAGTACTTC; cdr3_aa: CASGLGRGFTYEQYF
j_call: TRBJ1-1; v_call: TRBV18; clone_size: NA; d_call: TRBD1; cdr3_nt: TGTGCCAGCTCCTTAAACAGGGGGCTGGACACTGAAGCTTTCTTT; cdr3_aa: CASSLNRGLDTEAFF
j_call: TRBJ2-2; v_call: TRBV7-2; clone_size: NA; d_call: TRBD1; cdr3_nt: TGTGCCAGCAGCCCTAACAGGGGTGGGAACACCGGGGAGCTGTTTTTT; cdr3_aa: CASSPNRGGNTGELFF
j_call: TRBJ2-5; v_call: TRBV20-1; clone_size: NA; d_call: TRBD2; cdr3_nt: TGCAGTGCTAGGGGAGCGGGAGTCCTGGAGACCCAGTACTTC; cdr3_aa: CSARGAGVLETQYF
j_call: TRBJ2-2; v_call: TRBV30; clone_size: NA; d_call: TRBD2; cdr3_nt: TGTGCCTGCCTTGGACTAGCGGGGGCCATGAACACCGGGGAGCTGTTTTTT; cdr3_aa: CACLGLAGAMNTGELFF
j_call: TRBJ2-7; v_call: TRBV10-3; clone_size: NA; d_call: TRBD1; cdr3_nt: TGTGCCATCAGGGGGATACGGGACAGTCCCTACGAGCAGTACTTC; cdr3_aa: CAIRGIRDSPYEQYF
j_call: TRBJ1-2; v_call: TRBV19; clone_size: once; d_call: NA; cdr3_nt: TGTGCCAGTAGTCCCCCGGAATATCCCTATGGCTACACCTTC; cdr3_aa: CASSPPEYPYGYTF
j_call: TRBJ1-2; v_call: TRBV12-3/TRBV12-4; clone_size: NA; d_call: TRBD1; cdr3_nt: TGTGCCAGCAGTGGTGGACAGGGGACGGGTGGCTACACCTTC; cdr3_aa: CASSGGQGTGGYTF
j_call: TRBJ1-1; v_call: TRBV6-1; clone_size: NA; d_call: NA; cdr3_nt: TGTGCCAGCAGTGCGCTTGGCACTGAAGCTTTCTTT; cdr3_aa: CASSALGTEAFF
j_call: TRBJ1-6; v_call: TRBV7-2; clone_size: NA; d_call: NA; cdr3_nt: TGTGCCAGCAGCTTAGGTGGGGCTGGAAATTCACCCCTCCACTTT; cdr3_aa: CASSLGGAGNSPLHF
j_call: TRBJ1-6; v_call: TRBV5-1; clone_size: once; d_call: NA; cdr3_nt: TGCGCCAGCAGCCCGGGCCCCCTGGGGGATTCACCCCTCCACTTT; cdr3_aa: CASSPGPLGDSPLHF
j_call: TRBJ1-1; v_call: TRBV20-1; clone_size: NA; d_call: NA; cdr3_nt: TGCAGTGCTAGTGACCGAAGGACAGCCACCGCTGAAGCTTTCTTT; cdr3_aa: CSASDRRTATAEAFF
j_call: TRBJ1-2; v_call: TRBV7-2; clone_size: NA; d_call: NA; cdr3_nt: TGTGCCAGCAGCCCGTATACCGGGGGCTATGGCTACACCTTC; cdr3_aa: CASSPYTGGYGYTF
j_call: TRBJ2-2; v_call: TRBV7-8; clone_size: NA; d_call: NA; cdr3_nt: TGTGCCAGCATAACAGCGCCTTCAATGAACACCGGGGAGCTGTTTTTT; cdr3_aa: CASITAPSMNTGELFF
j_call: TRBJ2-3; v_call: TRBV29-1; clone_size: NA; d_call: TRBD2; cdr3_nt: TGCAGCGTTGGCGGGGGGTTCACAGATACGCAGTATTTT; cdr3_aa: CSVGGGFTDTQYF
j_call: TRBJ1-1; v_call: TRBV7-9; clone_size: once; d_call: TRBD1; cdr3_nt: TGTGCCAGCAGCTCGTACAGGGGAGGGGACACTGAAGCTTTCTTT; cdr3_aa: CASSSYRGGDTEAFF
j_call: TRBJ2-5; v_call: TRBV30; clone_size: NA; d_call: NA; cdr3_nt: TGTGCCTGGAGTGGACCGGGAAACCAAGAGACCCAGTACTTC; cdr3_aa: CAWSGPGNQETQYF
j_call: TRBJ1-5; v_call: TRBV5-1; clone_size: NA; d_call: NA; cdr3_nt: TGCGCCAGCAGCGCAACAGGGATAGGTAATCAGCCCCAGCATTTT; cdr3_aa: CASSATGIGNQPQHF
j_call: TRBJ2-3; v_call: TRBV6-6; clone_size: NA; d_call: NA; cdr3_nt: TGTGCCAGCAGACTGGGCGCAGATACGCAGTATTTT; cdr3_aa: CASRLGADTQYF
j_call: TRBJ1-4; v_call: TRBV7-9; clone_size: NA; d_call: NA; cdr3_nt: TGTGCCAGCAGCTTAGCCCACACGGCGATCGGGAATGAAAAACTGTTTTTT; cdr3_aa: CASSLAHTAIGNEKLFF
j_call: TRBJ2-7; v_call: TRBV27; clone_size: NA; d_call: TRBD2; cdr3_nt: TGTGCCAGCAGTCGATTGGGACTAGCGGGAGGGAGCTCCTACGAGCAGTACTTC; cdr3_aa: CASSRLGLAGGSSYEQYF
j_call: TRBJ1-3; v_call: TRBV3-1; clone_size: NA; d_call: TRBD1; cdr3_nt: TGTGCCAGCAGCTATGACAGGGGGCTTGGAAACACCATATATTTT; cdr3_aa: CASSYDRGLGNTIYF